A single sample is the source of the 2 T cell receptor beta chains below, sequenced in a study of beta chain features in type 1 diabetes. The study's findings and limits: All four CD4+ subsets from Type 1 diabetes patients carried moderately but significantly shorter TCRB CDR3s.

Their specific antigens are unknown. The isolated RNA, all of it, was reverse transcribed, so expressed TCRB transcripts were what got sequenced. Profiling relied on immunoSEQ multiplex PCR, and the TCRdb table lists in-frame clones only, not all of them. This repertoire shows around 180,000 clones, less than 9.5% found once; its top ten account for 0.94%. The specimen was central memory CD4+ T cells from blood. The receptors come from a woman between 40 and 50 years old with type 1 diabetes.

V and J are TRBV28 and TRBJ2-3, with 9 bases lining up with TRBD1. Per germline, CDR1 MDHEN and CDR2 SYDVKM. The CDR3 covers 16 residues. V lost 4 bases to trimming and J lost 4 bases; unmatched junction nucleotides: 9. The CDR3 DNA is TGTGCCAGCAGTTCTCCGGGACAGGGTAACCCAGATACGCAGTATTTT. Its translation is CASSSPGQGNPDTQYF.

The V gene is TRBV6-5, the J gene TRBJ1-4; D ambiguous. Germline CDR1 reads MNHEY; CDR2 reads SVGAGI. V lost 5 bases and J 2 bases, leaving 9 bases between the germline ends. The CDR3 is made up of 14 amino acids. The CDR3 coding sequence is TGTGCCAGCAGTGTACACCACACTAATGAAAAACTGTTTTTT. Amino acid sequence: CASSVHHTNEKLFF.